The present T cell receptor beta chain was sequenced within a study of T-cell reconstitution after alpha-beta-depleted transplantation in children. The CDR3 is 14 amino acids. V lost 0 bases, J lost 2 bases, and 7 bases lay in between. Germline V gene data show CDR1 as SGHRS and CDR2 as YFSETQ. This clonotype was counted at least ten times. Its antigen is currently unknown. The TCRbeta library incorporated unique molecular identifiers. In TCRdb, the PCR reads were re-called with MiXCR into one record per CDR3 protein. This table holds 480,000 or so distinct CDR3 sequences, 8% to 11% found once. Study results and limitations: Recipient T cells and thymic progenitors that survived gave rise to the high TCRbeta diversity observed at day 60 in some patients.

This clonotype was obtained from a child younger than 10 with inherited bone marrow failure, due to receive a stem cell transplant. The sequenced sample was PBMCs, obtained before TCRalphabeta/CD19-depleted stem cell transplant. The rearrangement links TRBV5-1 to TRBJ2-3; D not certain. The CDR3 nucleotides are TGCGCCAGCAGCTTGGCCGATTTCACAGATACGCAGTATTTT. Its protein product is CASSLADFTDTQYF.